Reported below is one T cell receptor beta chain. The antigen it recognizes is unknown. Qualities for individual bases were not recorded, and no much larger clone is one base off. The sample is drawn from a study of shared clonotypes between healthy human individuals (dated by TCRdb to 2020 to 2022). Regarding the study in general: The cohort comprised two women and a few men aged 18 to 49 years. For each donor, CD4 naive and CD4 memory were each given three plates, CD8 naive was given two plates, and CD8 memory was given one plate. The study deeply sequenced blood TCR repertoires of about five healthy adults to estimate repertoire size and the extent of clonotype sharing between individuals. To increase sequencing depth and limit assay-specific biases, TCR repertoire library preparation and sequencing were carried out by different laboratories using diverse techniques. Between about 0.94 and 10 billion PBMCs per donor were obtained by leukapheresis.

Using the deep immunoSEQ assay, multiplex PCR amplified TCR CDR3 regions from genomic DNA. Extracted genomic DNA from each cell subset was spread evenly across all wells of several immunoSEQ 96-well plates, with each plate serving as a replicate. Each replicate PCR for sorted subsets received about 220 ng genomic DNA, equal to about 30,000 T cell genomes. The purified libraries were quantified using a Qubit 3.0 fluorometer, sized with a Bioanalyzer 2100, and then quantified again using the KAPA Library Quantification kit. Every immunoSEQ 96-well plate was sequenced on a separate single-read 150-cycle Illumina NextSeq 550 flow cell. In the source study's methods: The immunoSEQ output contained only junctional sequences without quality scores, so filtering could not match that applied to full-length reads. To assign V/J genes and CDR3, sequences were annotated using PyIR, a Python wrapper for IgBLAST v1.9, with IMGT germline references. Any read was removed if the V/J assignment was weak (E-value above 1e-6), the CDR3 was missing, or the read contained stop codons, out-of-frame junctions, or ambiguous translated residues. V3J clonotypes were defined by identical inferred V gene, J gene, and CDR3 amino acid sequence. Percentage overlap between repertoires was computed as shared unique clonotypes divided by the size of the smaller repertoire. Repertoire richness was assessed with RTK rarefaction, the Chao1 estimator, and Recon v2.1 estimates of unobserved clonotypes. For all TCRbeta clonotypes obtained by the gDNA method from a few donors, generation probabilities were computed with OLGA. TCRdb limited this immuneACCESS table to in-frame rearrangements with V and J called. A share of clones is missing; checked studies link under half to unresolved V genes, and the rest is unexplained. D and trimming were read from the DNA, whereas the V and J calls and clone size are those reported in that table. This sample lists 2 million to 2.5 million clones; 90% to 96% were detected once. The top ten clonotypes cover around 0.13% of the sample.

Broad study findings and their caveats: Estimated clonotype richness was generally larger for naive than for memory subsets. Based on pairwise subsampling, the degree of clonotype sharing among donors was expected to be affected by sequencing depth. Sampling was limited to blood, and TCR repertoires in tissue likely differ from TCR repertoires in blood. Because the study included a small number of donors, the genetic and exposure-history diversity represented was limited. Incomplete sequencing was indicated by rarefaction of sorted-subset datasets, despite the large sequencing depth. Higher generation probabilities were observed for clonotypes shared by all four sorted-subset donors than for non-shared clonotypes. When four donors were compared, the shared fraction of clonotypes was about 5.5% for naive CD4, less than 4% for naive CD8, more than 2% for memory CD4, and 0.4% for memory CD8.

Per the germline V gene, MRHNA is the CDR1 and SNTAGT is the CDR2. Including cysteine and phenylalanine, the CDR3 has 14 amino acids. Here the CDR3 DNA is all that survives: 42 bases in frame from base 1. After removal of 3 bases from V and 6 bases from J, the junction retains 6 bases not matched to a gene. Healthy HIV-negative adults with no recently reported acute infections or vaccinations were included as donors. Only Caucasian adults living in Nashville, Tennessee, USA were represented among the donors. CD4+ T cells were enriched through magnetic negative selection, after which naive cells were positively selected on CD45RA and the remaining negative fraction served as the memory subset. Blood was collected by leukapheresis, and PBMCs were isolated by Ficoll-Histopaque density gradient centrifugation and then cryopreserved in liquid nitrogen vapor phase. Analytical flow cytometry was used to check the purity and quantity of every magnetically sorted T cell population. From each sorted fraction, genomic DNA was isolated and quantified by UV absorbance on a Nanodrop 2000c.

Sequenced: naive CD4+ T cells sorted from blood. The sample's cell subset or site, from its label and the paper: CD45RA+ positively selected. This clonotype originated in a man in his late teens or twenties in good health. This chain is built from TRBV6-4 and TRBJ1-1; TRBD1 lines up with 8 middle nucleotides. The nucleotides read TGTGCCAGCAGTGATTCCCAGGGGGCGGCTGAAGCTTTCTTT. Its coded protein is CASSDSQGAAEAFF.